This T cell receptor (beta chain) emerged from a study of radiation and T cells in renal cell carcinoma. Time point defined: blood 4 weeks post-SBRT, at nephrectomy. Indicated treatment: 15 Gy SBRT to primary tumor, nephrectomy 4 weeks later. Nephrectomy followed 15 Gy stereotactic body radiation by 4 weeks. Blood was sampled at baseline, 2 weeks and 4 weeks after SBRT. Clones were sequenced by immunoSEQ multiplex PCR, and TCRdb holds only the in-frame ones, with some missing. Of around 180,000 clones listed, 88% were seen once; the top ten hold approximately 10%. This clone came up once. In germline, CDR1 is LNHDA, CDR2 SQIVND (reference sequence). The CDR3 loop spans 13 amino acids. The V gene lost 6 bases and the J gene lost 5 bases, with 13 bases spanning the gap.

The chain joins TRBV19 to TRBJ1-1; no clear D. This sample comprised blood, obtained from a patient whose treatment included radiotherapy and nephrectomy. The source is a woman aged 45 to 65 with renal cell carcinoma. CDR3 in DNA: TGTGCCAGTAGAGACAACCCTGGAACTGAAGCTTTCTTT. Residues: CASRDNPGTEAFF. The full variable domain, its missing parts supplied by reference TRBV19 and TRBJ1-1, is DGGITQSPKYLFRKEGQNVTLSCEQNLNHDAMYWYRQDPGQGLRLIYYSQIVNDFQKGDIAEGYSVSREKKESFPLTVTSAQKNPTAFYLCASRDNPGTEAFFGQGTRLTVV.